This T cell receptor (beta chain) emerged from a study of cytomegalovirus exposure and HLA in healthy donors. Overall study: The same platform was used for the 130 or so validation repertoires as for the 650 to 800 first-cohort repertoires, as reported in a later analysis.

Clones were sequenced by immunoSEQ multiplex PCR, and TCRdb holds only the in-frame ones, with some missing. This table has 110,000 to 150,000 clones, approximately 94% appearing once. The germline V gene has CDR1 MNHNS and CDR2 SASEGT. The CDR3 consists of 14 residues. V was shortened by 2 bases and J by 4 bases, with 10 bases between the two germline ends. Study results and caveats: Per published reports, the classifier diagnosed cytomegalovirus status with high specificity and sensitivity. In the approximately 120 validation repertoires, a later analysis found that first-cohort TCR clusters tended to co-occur. The study designated 164 TCR beta chains cytomegalovirus-associated.

As concerns this clone: Its specificity is not known.

The sequence was collected from a man aged 18-30 years in good health and CMV-seropositive. The chain recombines TRBV6-1 with TRBJ2-3; a possible D gene is TRBD1 (6 bases). The sequencing sample was made of PBMCs. CDR3 in DNA: TGTGCCAGCAGTGAAAGTGGGGGCCCAGATACGCAGTATTTT. Translated, it gives CASSESGGPDTQYF.